The subject of this entry is one T cell receptor (beta chain). Its matching antigen is unknown. This record comes from a study of CD8 T cell repertoires and HIV-1 epitope variants. Clones were read by immunoSEQ multiplex PCR, and TCRdb kept only the in-frame ones, dropping some. The sample lists 4,500 or so clones; 68% were seen once. The CDR3 consists of 14 residues. J was trimmed by 3 bases and V by 5 bases; bases with no gene match: 1. Per germline, CDR1 SGHTA and CDR2 FQGTGA. The specimen sequenced was cultured CD8+ T cells derived from PBMCs. The source is a male donor with HIV. This sequence joins TRBV7-3 and TRBJ2-2, with 9 bases identical to TRBD2. The CDR3 loop is CASSRLADTGELFF. Written as DNA, the CDR3 is TGTGCCAGCAGCCGACTAGCGGACACCGGGGAGCTGTTTTTT.